This TCR beta chain was obtained from a study of T-cell reconstitution after alpha-beta-depleted transplantation in children. The study's findings and limits: T-cell numbers and diversity, one year after transplant, stemmed largely from T cells that were newly produced. Several hundred expanded graft clones reportedly were the source of alpha-beta T cells about two months after transplant. Several patients had high TCRbeta diversity at day 60; it came from surviving recipient T cells and thymic progenitors.

Deletions cut 4 bases from V and 5 bases from J, with 15 bases between. The length of the CDR3 is 14 residues. CDR1 and CDR2 from the germline V gene are ENHRY and SYGVKD. Remarks on this clonotype: The antigen is not known.

Unique molecular identifiers tagged the TCRbeta library. TCRdb processed the PCR reads anew with MiXCR; each CDR3 protein has one entry. The sample holds about 830,000 distinct CDR3 sequences, 15% to 20% seen once. The sequencing here drew on PBMCs, mostly from graft donor cells, taken 360 days after TCRalphabeta/CD19-depleted stem cell transplant. This receptor was taken from a male patient under 18 who had a stem cell transplant for acute lymphoblastic leukemia, so the T cells may come from the graft donor. The chain uses TRBV10-3 and TRBJ2-7, with D possibly being TRBD1 (6 bases). CDR3: CAISARDNEDEQYF. The DNA for the CDR3 is TGTGCCATCAGTGCGAGGGACAATGAGGACGAGCAGTACTTC.